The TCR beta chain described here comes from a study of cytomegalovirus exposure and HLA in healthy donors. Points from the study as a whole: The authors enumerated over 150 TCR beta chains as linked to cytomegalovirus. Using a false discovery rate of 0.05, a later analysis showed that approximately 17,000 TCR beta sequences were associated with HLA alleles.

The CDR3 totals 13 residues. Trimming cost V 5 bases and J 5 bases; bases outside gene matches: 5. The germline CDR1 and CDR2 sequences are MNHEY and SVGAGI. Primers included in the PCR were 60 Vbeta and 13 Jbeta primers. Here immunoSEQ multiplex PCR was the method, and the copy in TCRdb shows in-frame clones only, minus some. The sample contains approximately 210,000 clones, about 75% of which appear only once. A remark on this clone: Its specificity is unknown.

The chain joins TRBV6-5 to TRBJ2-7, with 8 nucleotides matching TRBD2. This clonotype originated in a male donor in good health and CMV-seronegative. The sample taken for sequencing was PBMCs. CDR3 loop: CASSPLAVHEQYF. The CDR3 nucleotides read TGTGCCAGCAGTCCACTAGCGGTTCACGAGCAGTACTTC.